This TCR beta chain was recovered during a study of T cells expressing NK-cell markers. Turning to the study itself: Sorted T-cell subsets CD3+CD56+NKG2C+, CD3+CD56+NKG2C- and CD3+CD56-NKG2C+ were TCR beta-sequenced. General study findings and limits: Dominant NKG2C+ clonotypes made up roughly 1.0-8% of CD8+ T cells in a handful of donors. The HCMV specificity of the expanded NKG2C+ T cell clones stayed unresolved.

This CDR3 has 13 residues. Germline V lookup: CDR1 SGHRS, CDR2 YFSETQ. Comment on this clonotype: Its antigen is as yet unknown.

Template switching by 5'RACE with UMIs generated the TCR beta cDNA. With the 5' RACE reads reprocessed, TCRdb shows one record per CDR3 protein and no DNA. The repertoire table contains about 460,000 distinct CDR3 sequences. This receptor was obtained from a woman in her fifties or sixties in good health. The rearrangement links TRBV5-1 to TRBJ2-1; TCRdb picks TRBD2, but there is no DNA to check that call. The sample comprised blood T cells: a sorted CD56 or NKG2C T cell subset, CD4+ or CD8+ T cells, or bulk PBMC T cells (not recorded which). CDR3 sequence: CASSSAGEAEQFF.